The 27 T cell receptor beta chains presented below share a single source sample, sequenced in a study of blood T cell repertoires in COVID-19. The assay was immunoSEQ multiplex PCR, and TCRdb's table has in-frame clones only and misses some. The table includes 350,000 to 450,000 clones, 75% to 90% detected once. Input material: peripheral blood. The receptors originated from a woman younger than 30 with acute or convalescent COVID-19.

The rearrangement links TRBV18 to TRBJ2-7; D is perhaps TRBD1 (6 bases). V lost 0 bases to trimming and J lost 4 bases, with 10 bases between them. The CDR3 consists of 14 residues. Germline loops: CDR1 KGHSH, CDR2 LQKENI. The CDR3 nucleotides are TGTGCCAGCTCACCACCCGGGACACCTTACGAGCAGTACTTC. Translated: CASSPPGTPYEQYF.

In its sample, this clone was seen a few times. The chain employs TRBV12-3 or TRBV12-4 and TRBJ1-1; no reliable D call. The CDR3 sequence is 11 residues long. Trimming removed 5 bases at V and 7 bases at J, with 8 bases between. The CDR3 spells CASSVAGEAFF. The CDR3 region has the DNA TGTGCCAGCAGTGTCGCCGGTGAAGCTTTCTTT.

This rearrangement joins TRBV6-5 to TRBJ1-2; weak D call: TRBD1 (5 bases). The CDR3 spans 15 residues. The ends were cut back, 4 bases at V and 1 base at J, with 13 bases in the middle. Looked up from germline, CDR1 is MNHEY and CDR2 is SVGAGI. CDR3 protein: CASSSVLGLNYGYTF. CDR3 in DNA: TGTGCCAGCAGTTCAGTGTTGGGACTTAACTATGGCTACACCTTC.

This sequence joins TRBV29-1 and TRBJ2-1; 7 bases match TRBD2. Germline V gene data show CDR1 as SQVTM and CDR2 as ANQGSEA. With V trimmed by 6 bases and J by 9 bases, 14 bases remained unmatched. The CDR3 has 14 residues. The CDR3 spells CSVLVEGGQGEQFF. CDR3 DNA sequence: TGCAGCGTACTTGTAGAGGGAGGGCAGGGTGAGCAGTTCTTC.

The chain combines TRBV19 with TRBJ1-1; 9 nucleotides align to TRBD1. Per germline, CDR1 LNHDA and CDR2 SQIVND (reference sequence). The CDR3 length is 15 residues. The CDR3 region has the DNA TGTGCTACGATCGGGACAGGGCTCCTGAACACTGAAGCTTTCTTT. It yields the protein CATIGTGLLNTEAFF.

This clone was found once. This chain joins TRBV11-2 and TRBJ2-3; D may be TRBD2 (5 bases). CDR3 length: 12 residues. Germline V lookup: CDR1 SGHAT, CDR2 FQNNGV. V was cut by 5 bases and J by 6 bases, with 9 bases left in between. The CDR3 loop reads CASSEGTDTQYF. In DNA form, the CDR3 reads TGTGCCAGCAGCGAGGGAACGGATACGCAGTATTTT. Based on the CDR3 plus reference TRBV11-2 and TRBJ2-3, the full variable domain is EAGVAQSPRYKIIEKRQSVAFWCNPISGHATLYWYQQILGQGPKLLIQFQNNGVVDDSQLPKDRFSAERLKGVDSTLKIQPAKLEDSAVYLCASSEGTDTQYFGPGTRLTVL.

The genes are TRBV5-1 and TRBJ2-5, with D perhaps matching TRBD1 (5 bases). Germline V gives CDR1 SGHRS, CDR2 YFSETQ. Trimming took off 0 bases at V and 2 bases at J, with 5 bases between the two ends. The CDR3 consists of 13 residues. The CDR3 nucleotides are TGCGCCAGCAGCTTGGAGGGGCAAGAGACCCAGTACTTC. This gives the protein CASSLEGQETQYF.

This chain joins TRBV19 and TRBJ1-2, with a possible D match to TRBD1 (5 bases). CDR3 size: 16 residues. Per germline, CDR1 LNHDA and CDR2 SQIVND (reference sequence). V was cut by 3 bases and J by 7 bases, with 21 bases left in between. The DNA for the CDR3 is TGTGCCAGTAGTATCCACCTCGGGGGGGTGCCGCTTGGCTACACCTTC. Translated, it gives CASSIHLGGVPLGYTF.

This chain uses TRBV28 with TRBJ1-1; D is perhaps TRBD1 (6 bases). The germline V gene has CDR1 MDHEN and CDR2 SYDVKM. V lost 5 bases and J lost 1, with 11 bases in between. The length of the CDR3 is 14 residues. The CDR3 here is CASSTDRRNTEAFF. The CDR3 DNA follows: TGTGCCAGCAGTACGGACAGAAGGAACACTGAAGCTTTCTTT.

This CDR3 reads CASSPRRQGEGETQYF. As DNA, the CDR3 is TGTGCCAGCAGCCCTAGAAGACAGGGAGAAGGAGAGACCCAGTACTTC. The chain uses TRBV7-7 and TRBJ2-5, with 7 bases aligning to TRBD1. The CDR3 is made up of 16 amino acids. Germline V gene data show CDR1 as SSHAT and CDR2 as FNYEAQ (reference sequence). V trimming: 5 bases; J trimming: 4 bases; junction bases outside the gene matches: 13.

The chain joins TRBV19 to TRBJ2-7, with D possibly matching TRBD1 (7 bases). Trimming removed 8 bases at V and 2 bases at J, with 13 bases between. This CDR3 is 13 amino acids long. Germline V lookup: CDR1 LNHDA, CDR2 SQIVND (reference sequence). The CDR3 protein is CASSQGGPYEQYF. The CDR3 DNA follows: TGTGCCAGTTCTCAGGGGGGCCCCTACGAGCAGTACTTC.

The sample holds a few counts of this clone. The rearrangement joins TRBV10-1 to TRBJ1-1; 10 bases match TRBD1. CDR1 is WNHNN and CDR2 is SYGVQD in the germline V gene (reference sequence). The V and J ends lost 6 bases and 3 bases, in that order; junction bases with no gene match: 7. The CDR3 is made up of 15 amino acids. The CDR3 DNA is TGCGCCAGCAGCCGTGGACAGGGGGTAGACACTGAAGCTTTCTTT. Residues: CASSRGQGVDTEAFF.

Note on this clone: This sample also contains other DNA sequences that code for the same CDR3. This chain uses TRBV9 with TRBJ2-1; 10 bases align to TRBD2. CDR1 is SGDLS and CDR2 is YYNGEE in the germline V gene. This CDR3 region has 15 residues. The V gene end was trimmed by 2 bases and the J gene end by 4 bases; junction bases not matched to a gene: 3. CDR3 nucleotide sequence: TGTGCCAGCAGCGTTAGCGGGGGGACGTACAATGAGCAGTTCTTC. As protein: CASSVSGGTYNEQFF.

V and J are TRBV30 and TRBJ1-1; D call uncertain. The V gene's germline CDR1 is GTSNPN and CDR2 SVGIG (reference sequence). V was clipped by 2 bases and J by 1 base, with 8 bases between them. The CDR3 sequence is 13 residues long. This chain's CDR3 is CAWSTSRNTEAFF. The CDR3, as DNA: TGTGCCTGGAGTACGTCGAGGAACACTGAAGCTTTCTTT.

The CDR3 is CAISESGADQFYNEQFF. The CDR3 region has the DNA TGTGCCATCAGTGAGTCGGGGGCGGACCAATTTTACAATGAGCAGTTCTTC. The chain carries TRBV10-3 and TRBJ2-1, with D possibly being TRBD1 (6 bases). This CDR3 spans 17 amino acids. The germline gives CDR1 ENHRY, CDR2 SYGVKD. V was shortened by 0 bases and J by 4 bases, with 16 bases between the two germline ends.

This clone was observed a single time. The rearrangement joins TRBV7-9 to TRBJ1-1; D may be TRBD1 (5 bases). V was trimmed by 3 bases and J by 5 bases, leaving 13 bases between them. Germline CDR1 SEHNR, CDR2 FQNEAQ (reference sequence). The CDR3 sequence is 14 residues long. This CDR3 is CASSFPRVGTEAFF. The CDR3 DNA sequence: TGTGCCAGCAGCTTCCCCAGGGTGGGAACTGAAGCTTTCTTT.

The chain recombines TRBV7-2 with TRBJ2-1, with 8 bases that match TRBD2. Germline values: CDR1 SGHTA, CDR2 FQGNSA. The CDR3 contains 16 residues. J lost 6 bases, V lost 1 base, and 8 bases had no gene match. CDR3 amino acids: CASSLGSGGRLNEQFF. DNA for the CDR3: TGTGCCAGCAGCTTAGGATCTGGCGGGAGGCTCAATGAGCAGTTCTTC.

The chain joins TRBV5-4 to TRBJ1-6; D may be TRBD1 (5 bases). V lost 1 base and J 7 bases, leaving 12 bases between the germline ends. CDR1 is SGHNT, CDR2 YYREEE, per germline (reference sequence). The CDR3 consists of 15 residues. In nucleotides, the CDR3 is TGTGCCAGCAGCTTGCGAGCAGGGTACAATTCACCCCTCCACTTT. It codes for CASSLRAGYNSPLHF.

This chain links TRBV28 with TRBJ2-1; TRBD2 might be the D (6 bases). The CDR3 length is 14 residues. The V end was cut by 7 bases, the J end by 9 bases, with 19 bases between. Per the germline V gene, CDR1 is MDHEN and CDR2 is SYDVKM. The CDR3 is CASMSSGTLGEQFF. For the CDR3, the DNA is TGTGCCAGCATGAGTAGCGGAACCTTGGGTGAGCAGTTCTTC.

The J gene is TRBJ1-1, the V gene TRBV30, with 8 bases matching TRBD1. The CDR3 loop spans 13 amino acids. Trimming removed 8 bases from V and 5 bases from J; junction bases left unmatched: 10. CDR1 GTSNPN and CDR2 SVGIG come from the germline V gene (reference sequence). CDR3 in DNA: TGTGCCGGAGAAACAGGGGGTGTGACTGAAGCTTTCTTT. Translating gives CAGETGGVTEAFF. Based on the CDR3 plus reference TRBV30 and TRBJ1-1, the full variable domain is SQTIHQWPATLVQPVGSPLSLECTVEGTSNPNLYWYRQAAGRGLQLLFYSVGIGQISSEVPQNLSASRPQDRQFILSSKKLLLSDSGFYLCAGETGGVTEAFFGQGTRLTVV.

The chain is built from TRBV7-2 and TRBJ1-6, with D hard to call. The germline CDR1 and CDR2 sequences are SGHTA and FQGNSA. Deletions cut 3 bases from V and 10 bases from J, with 10 bases between. The CDR3 has 13 residues. DNA for the CDR3: TGTGCCAGCAGCTTGTCGCGCGGGTCACCCCTCCACTTT. This codes for CASSLSRGSPLHF.

The chain links TRBV2 to TRBJ1-3; a weak D match, TRBD1 (6 bases). The CDR3 has 16 amino acids. Trimming left V 1 base short and J 7 bases short, with 17 bases between. Germline loops: CDR1 SNHLY, CDR2 FYNNEI. CDR3 residues: CASSEDRDIRRNTIYF. CDR3 in DNA: TGTGCCAGCAGTGAAGACCGGGACATCAGAAGGAACACCATATATTTT.

The J gene is TRBJ1-2, the V gene TRBV23-1, with no clear D. TRBV23-1 is an open reading frame whose function is uncertain. Trimming took 6 bases from V and 4 from J, leaving 9 bases between them. The CDR3 consists of 12 residues. DNA of the CDR3: TGCGCCAGCAGGAGGTACACCTATGGCTACACCTTC. Its protein product is CASRRYTYGYTF.

On this clone itself: This CDR3 is also generated by other DNA sequences in the sample. The DNA for the CDR3 is TGTGCCAGCAGCGTAGGTGGCCAGGGAGGTTCACCCCTCCACTTT. It yields the protein CASSVGGQGGSPLHF. The J gene is TRBJ1-6, the V gene TRBV9; D possibly corresponds to TRBD1 (5 bases). Per germline, CDR1 SGDLS and CDR2 YYNGEE. The CDR3 length is 15 residues. Between the trimmed V and J ends, which lost 0 bases and 9 bases, there was a span of 13 bases.

This chain links TRBV9 with TRBJ2-5; perhaps TRBD1 as D (6 bases). Trimming pared 3 bases from V and 5 bases from J, leaving 11 bases between. The CDR3 consists of 13 residues. Looked up from germline, CDR1 is SGDLS and CDR2 is YYNGEE. The CDR3 coding sequence is TGTGCCAGCAGCGGACAGGATCGGGAGACCCAGTACTTC. Translating it yields CASSGQDRETQYF.

The chain couples TRBV3-1 (or the pseudogene TRBV3-2) to TRBJ2-7; D possibly corresponds to TRBD2 (6 bases). Germline assignment: CDR1 LGHDT and CDR2 YNNKEL (reference sequence). The length of the CDR3 is 13 residues. V lost 2 bases to trimming and J lost 5 bases, with 10 bases between them. CDR3 protein: CASSQSAGNEQYF. DNA for the CDR3: TGTGCCAGCAGCCAATCGGCGGGGAACGAGCAGTACTTC.

V usage is TRBV4-1 and J usage is TRBJ2-1; TRBD2 aligns across 11 bases. With V trimmed by 3 bases and J by 4 bases, 5 bases remained unmatched. CDR1 and CDR2 (germline): MGHRA, YSYEKL. The CDR3 totals 16 residues. CDR3 in amino acids: CASSQASGRIYNEQFF. In nucleotides, the CDR3 is TGCGCCAGCAGCCAGGCTAGCGGGAGGATTTACAATGAGCAGTTCTTC.